This T cell receptor (beta chain) was documented in a study of identifying expanded T cells in peripheral blood. Method: immunoSEQ multiplex PCR; TCRdb's copy keeps in-frame clones and lacks some. The sample has 70,000 to 100,000 clones, 75% to 90% seen once. For this clone: Its antigen is still unknown.

Whole-study findings and limits: Over around two and four weeks, about 15 and 18 clones changed, versus around 1.1 between replicates. Approximately two-week clone count variance significantly increased as total template count grew.

CDR1 is MGHRA, CDR2 YSYEKL, per germline. V was clipped by 0 bases and J by 0 bases, with 13 bases between them. The CDR3 length is 17 residues. Healthy donors had no documented immune events, such as infections, while sampled. The clonotype was recovered from a person aged 18 to 75 in good health. Sequencing was done on a sample of blood. The V and J genes are TRBV4-1 and TRBJ2-3; D unresolved. The CDR3 spells CASSQEGGGPSTDTQYF. The CDR3 DNA follows: TGCGCCAGCAGCCAAGAAGGTGGCGGACCAAGCACAGATACGCAGTATTTT.